Listed here are 19 T cell receptor beta chains from one sample, sequenced in a study of cytomegalovirus exposure and HLA in healthy donors. The PCR made use of 60 Vbeta and 13 Jbeta primers. Sequencing was performed with immunoSEQ multiplex PCR; in TCRdb, only in-frame clones are kept and a portion is missing. The repertoire has approximately 180,000 clones, roughly 80% of them found once; the top ten carry 1.7%. The specimen sequenced was PBMCs. The receptors come from a woman aged 18-29 years in good health and CMV-seronegative.

In this sample, this clone turned up once. This chain connects TRBV7-2 to TRBJ2-5; D call uncertain. The J call is in doubt because the DNA end fits TRBJ2-7 better. CDR3 size: 14 residues. Germline V gives CDR1 SGHTA, CDR2 FQGNSA. Written as DNA, the CDR3 is TGTGCCAGCACTAGGCCTTCCCTCTCCTACGAGCAGTACTTC. Protein sequence: CASTRPSLSYEQYF.

CDR3 region: CASSPGQSNAYEQYF. DNA of the CDR3: TGTGCCAGCTCACCCGGACAGTCAAATGCCTACGAGCAGTACTTC. The V gene is TRBV18, the J gene TRBJ2-7; D perhaps matches TRBD1 (6 bases). Deletions cut 3 bases from V and 2 bases from J, with 14 bases between. CDR1 and CDR2 (germline): KGHSH, LQKENI. The CDR3 is made up of 15 amino acids. The full variable domain, its missing parts supplied by reference TRBV18 and TRBJ2-7, is NAGVMQNPRHLVRRRGQEARLRCSPMKGHSHVYWYRQLPEEGLKFMVYLQKENIIDESGMPKERFSAEFPKEGPSILRIQQVVRGDSAAYFCASSPGQSNAYEQYFGPGTRLTVT.

The rearrangement joins TRBV29-1 to TRBJ2-7, with TRBD1 identical over 7 bases. Losses at the gene ends were 7 bases for V and 6 bases for J; bases not matched to a gene: 9. The CDR3 sequence is 12 residues long. Germline CDR1 SQVTM, CDR2 ANQGSEA. In nucleotides, the CDR3 is TGCAGCGCTCTAGGGAACAGGGGCGAGCAGTACGTC. It translates to CSALGNRGEQYV.

Only one count was recorded for this clone. The chain links TRBV10-2 to TRBJ2-7; maybe TRBD2 (5 bases). Germline V gene sequence: CDR1 WSHSY, CDR2 SAAADI. The V and J ends lost 4 bases and 0 bases respectively, with 16 bases between them. The CDR3 has 16 amino acids. The CDR3 region has the DNA TGCGCCAGCAGTGCCAACGGATTAGCGTTCTCCTACGAGCAGTACTTC. Translation gives CASSANGLAFSYEQYF.

The gene calls are TRBV29-1 and TRBJ1-3; D not resolved. Trimming removed 6 bases at V and 0 bases at J, with 12 bases between. CDR3 length: 14 residues. Germline CDR1 is SQVTM and CDR2 is ANQGSEA. The CDR3 sequence: CSVPGSDSGNTIYF. CDR3 coding DNA: TGCAGCGTCCCCGGGTCCGACTCTGGAAACACCATATATTTT. Looking up the rest from reference TRBV29-1 and TRBJ1-3 gives the full variable domain: SAVISQKPSRDICQRGTSLTIQCQVDSQVTMMFWYRQQPGQSLTLIATANQGSEATYESGFVIDKFPISRPNLTFSTLTVSNMSPEDSSIYLCSVPGSDSGNTIYFGEGSWLTVV.

The chain carries TRBV4-3 and TRBJ1-3; the D gene is possibly TRBD1 (5 bases). Looked up from germline, CDR1 is LGHNA and CDR2 is YSLEER. Trimming took 1 base from V and 4 from J, leaving 14 bases between them. This CDR3 contains 16 residues. The CDR3 here is CASSQAEGQSGNTIYF. The CDR3 DNA reads as TGCGCCAGCAGCCAAGCGGAGGGGCAGTCGGGAAACACCATATATTTT.

V and J are TRBV28 and TRBJ1-1, with D unclear. Trimming left V 1 base short and J 1 base short, with 13 bases between. From germline, CDR1 is MDHEN and CDR2 SYDVKM. CDR3 length: 16 amino acids. The CDR3, as DNA: TGTGCCAGCAGTTTATTAAATCGATGGCAGAACACTGAAGCTTTCTTT. Its protein is CASSLLNRWQNTEAFF.

The table lists this clone with a few counts. This chain links TRBV4-3 with TRBJ1-2; D gene ambiguous. CDR3 length: 17 residues. V lost 0 bases to trimming and J lost 2 bases, with 16 bases between them. The germline V gene encodes CDR1 LGHNA and CDR2 YSLEER. CDR3 amino acids: CASSQDRAGLSNYGYTF. CDR3 in DNA: TGCGCCAGCAGCCAAGATAGGGCCGGACTAAGCAACTATGGCTACACCTTC.

The chain combines TRBV11-2 with TRBJ2-2; maybe TRBD2 (6 bases). Germline lookup yields CDR1 SGHAT and CDR2 FQNNGV. This CDR3 contains 16 residues. The V end was cut by 5 bases, the J end by 2 bases, with 15 bases between. CDR3 sequence: CASSSIPGANTGELFF. The CDR3 nucleotides read TGTGCCAGCAGCAGTATACCGGGAGCTAACACCGGGGAGCTGTTTTTT.

The chain has TRBV28 and TRBJ2-7; TRBD2 might be the D (6 bases). CDR3 size: 14 residues. The V end lost 4 bases, the J end lost 2 bases, and 12 bases lay between the germline ends. Germline V CDR1 and CDR2: MDHEN, SYDVKM. The CDR3 region has the DNA TGTGCCAGCAGTTCCGGAGCGGGTGCCTACGAGCAGTACTTC. Protein: CASSSGAGAYEQYF.

The V and J genes are TRBV5-1 and TRBJ2-7, with 7 positions matching TRBD1. CDR3 size: 16 residues. The germline gives CDR1 SGHRS, CDR2 YFSETQ. The junction had 12 bases not matched to a gene; V was cut back by 3 bases and J by 3 bases. CDR3 bases: TGCGCCAGCAGCTGGAGACTTCGGACAGGCCACTACGAGCAGTACGTC. Its protein product is CASSWRLRTGHYEQYV.

The rearrangement uses TRBV5-5 and TRBJ2-7; TRBD1 matches at 7 bases. Germline CDR1 reads SGHKS; CDR2 reads YYEKEE (reference sequence). With V trimmed by 4 bases and J by 7 bases, 17 bases remained unmatched. The CDR3 runs 16 residues. This CDR3 reads CASSLSGQDRASEQYF. CDR3 sequence (DNA): TGTGCCAGCAGCCTCTCAGGACAGGACCGGGCCTCAGAGCAGTACTTC.

The V and J genes are TRBV29-1 and TRBJ2-2; 11 bases agree with TRBD1. The CDR3 contains 15 residues. Trimming cost V 6 bases and J 7 bases; bases outside gene matches: 10. Germline values: CDR1 SQVTM, CDR2 ANQGSEA. The CDR3 spells CSVVGQGALGGELFF. The CDR3 DNA sequence: TGCAGCGTGGTCGGACAGGGGGCTTTGGGCGGGGAGCTGTTTTTT.

This clone was seen only a few times. The V and J genes are TRBV13 and TRBJ2-7, with D possibly matching TRBD1 (5 bases). Germline V gene sequence: CDR1 PRHDT, CDR2 FYEKMQ (reference sequence). The ends were cut back, 0 bases at V and 3 bases at J, with 12 bases in the middle. This CDR3 comprises 15 residues. CDR3 coding DNA: TGTGCCAGCAGCTTAGGGTCAGGGTGGAGCTACGAGCAGTACGTC. This gives the protein CASSLGSGWSYEQYV.

The J gene is TRBJ2-5, the V gene TRBV6-5; 7 nucleotides line up with TRBD1. In germline, CDR1 is MNHEY, CDR2 SVGAGI. V lost 7 bases, J lost 0 bases, and 8 bases stayed unmatched. This CDR3 has 15 residues. In DNA, the CDR3 is TGTGCCAGCACCGCCGGGACAGAGTACCAAGAGACCCAGTACTTC. This gives the protein CASTAGTEYQETQYF.

This clone was found once. The chain has TRBV27 and TRBJ2-3; possibly TRBD2 for D (6 bases). The V gene's germline CDR1 is MNHEY and CDR2 SMNVEV (reference sequence). The V end lost 6 bases, the J end lost 4 bases, and 14 bases lay between the germline ends. The CDR3 extends over 14 amino acids. CDR3: CASRLTSSADTQYF. The CDR3 coding sequence is TGTGCCAGCAGACTGACTAGTAGTGCAGATACGCAGTATTTT.

The gene calls are TRBV18 and TRBJ1-5; perhaps TRBD1 as D (6 bases). From germline, CDR1 is KGHSH and CDR2 LQKENI. The CDR3 covers 16 residues. Trimming took 2 bases from V and 4 from J, leaving 15 bases between them. The CDR3 coding sequence is TGTGCCAGCTCACCAGTGGGTATAGGGACAAATCAGCCCCAGCATTTT. This gives the protein CASSPVGIGTNQPQHF.

This clone was recorded only once. The chain combines TRBV15 with TRBJ2-5, with TRBD1 as a possible D gene (6 bases). The germline V and J ends were trimmed by 1 base and 4 bases, with 10 bases remaining between them. CDR3 length: 14 residues. Germline V lookup: CDR1 LNHNV, CDR2 YYDKDF (reference sequence). The CDR3 sequence: CATSRGSGAETQYF. For the CDR3, the DNA is TGTGCCACCAGCAGAGGATCAGGGGCAGAGACCCAGTACTTC.

The chain joins TRBV5-1 to TRBJ2-7; tentative D call: TRBD2 (6 bases). Germline V CDR1 and CDR2: SGHRS, YFSETQ. This CDR3 is 19 amino acids long. Between the trimmed V and J ends, which lost 0 bases and 4 bases, there was a span of 26 bases. CDR3 residues: CASSLVEAEDFGTAYEQYV. The CDR3 bases are TGCGCCAGCAGCTTGGTTGAGGCCGAGGACTTCGGGACTGCTTACGAGCAGTACGTC.